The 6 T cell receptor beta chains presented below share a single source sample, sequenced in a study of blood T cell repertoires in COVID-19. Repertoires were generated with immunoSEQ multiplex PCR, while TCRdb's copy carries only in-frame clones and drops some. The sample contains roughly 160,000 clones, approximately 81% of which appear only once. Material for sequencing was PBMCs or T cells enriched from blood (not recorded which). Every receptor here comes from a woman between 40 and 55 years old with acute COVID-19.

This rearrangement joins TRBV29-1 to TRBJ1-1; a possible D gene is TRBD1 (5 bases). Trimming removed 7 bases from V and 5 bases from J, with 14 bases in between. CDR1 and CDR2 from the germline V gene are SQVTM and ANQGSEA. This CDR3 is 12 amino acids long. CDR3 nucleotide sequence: TGCAGCGCCGACGGCCCAGGGACTGAAGCTTTCTTT. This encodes CSADGPGTEAFF.

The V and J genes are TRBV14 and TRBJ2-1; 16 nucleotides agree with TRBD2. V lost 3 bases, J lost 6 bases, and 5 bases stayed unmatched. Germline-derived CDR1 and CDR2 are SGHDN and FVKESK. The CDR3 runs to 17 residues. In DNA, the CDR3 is TGTGCCAGCAGCCATTTCGGGACTAGCGGGAGGGCCAATGAGCAGTTCTTC. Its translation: CASSHFGTSGRANEQFF. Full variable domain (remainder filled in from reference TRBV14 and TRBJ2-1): EAGVTQFPSHSVIEKGQTVTLRCDPISGHDNLYWYRRVMGKEIKFLLHFVKESKQDESGMPNNRFLAERTGGTYSTLKVQPAELEDSGVYFCASSHFGTSGRANEQFFGPGTRLTVL.

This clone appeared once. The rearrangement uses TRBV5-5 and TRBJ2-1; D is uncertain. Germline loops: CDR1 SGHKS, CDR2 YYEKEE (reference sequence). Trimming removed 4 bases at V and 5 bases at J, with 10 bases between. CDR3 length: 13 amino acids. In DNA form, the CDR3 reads TGTGCCAGCAGCGGAGTTGCTAACAATGAGCAGTTCTTC. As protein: CASSGVANNEQFF.

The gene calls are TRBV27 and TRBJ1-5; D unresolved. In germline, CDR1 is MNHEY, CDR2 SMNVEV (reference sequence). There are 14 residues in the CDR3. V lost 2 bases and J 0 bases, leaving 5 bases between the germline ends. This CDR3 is CASSLRVSNQPQHF. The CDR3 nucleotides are TGTGCCAGCAGTTTACGGGTTAGCAATCAGCCCCAGCATTTT.

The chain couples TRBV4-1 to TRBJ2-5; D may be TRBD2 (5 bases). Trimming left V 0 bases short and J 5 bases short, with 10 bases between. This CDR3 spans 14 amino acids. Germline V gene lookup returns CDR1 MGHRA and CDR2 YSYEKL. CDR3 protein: CASSQDTGWETQYF. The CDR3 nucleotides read TGCGCCAGCAGCCAAGATACGGGATGGGAGACCCAGTACTTC.

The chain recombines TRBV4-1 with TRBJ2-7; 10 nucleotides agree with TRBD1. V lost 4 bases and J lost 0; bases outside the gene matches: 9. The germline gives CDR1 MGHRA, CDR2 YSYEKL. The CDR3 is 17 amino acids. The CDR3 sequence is CASSRGWGQGSSYEQYF. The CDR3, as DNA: TGCGCCAGCAGCCGAGGTTGGGGACAGGGGAGCTCCTACGAGCAGTACTTC.